This TCR beta chain originates from a study of cytomegalovirus exposure and HLA in healthy donors. Study-wide results and limits: In a later analysis, parvovirus B19, influenza, CMV and Epstein-Barr virus appeared linked to several top co-occurrence clusters. Using a false discovery rate of 0.05, a later analysis showed that 16,000 or so TCR beta sequences were associated with HLA alleles. In a later analysis, a genetic analysis reported fewer productive-TCR N-insertions in an Asian-associated ancestry cluster than the cohort average.

This clone was seen a handful of times. Its matching antigen is unknown. The V gene end was trimmed by 6 bases and the J gene end by 6 bases; junction bases not matched to a gene: 5. Germline-derived CDR1 and CDR2 are LNHDA and SQIVND (reference sequence). The CDR3 extends over 13 amino acids. The PCR was carried out with 60 Vbeta primers and 13 Jbeta primers. Method: immunoSEQ multiplex PCR; TCRdb's copy keeps in-frame clones and lacks some. The table records around 150,000 clones, roughly four fifths of them present only once. Source material: PBMCs. The receptor was isolated from a middle-aged man in good health and CMV-seronegative. The chain recombines TRBV19 with TRBJ2-7; 10 bases are shared with TRBD1. CDR3 bases: TGTGCCAGTAGCGCCGGGACAGGGGCCGAGCAGTACTTC. Protein: CASSAGTGAEQYF.